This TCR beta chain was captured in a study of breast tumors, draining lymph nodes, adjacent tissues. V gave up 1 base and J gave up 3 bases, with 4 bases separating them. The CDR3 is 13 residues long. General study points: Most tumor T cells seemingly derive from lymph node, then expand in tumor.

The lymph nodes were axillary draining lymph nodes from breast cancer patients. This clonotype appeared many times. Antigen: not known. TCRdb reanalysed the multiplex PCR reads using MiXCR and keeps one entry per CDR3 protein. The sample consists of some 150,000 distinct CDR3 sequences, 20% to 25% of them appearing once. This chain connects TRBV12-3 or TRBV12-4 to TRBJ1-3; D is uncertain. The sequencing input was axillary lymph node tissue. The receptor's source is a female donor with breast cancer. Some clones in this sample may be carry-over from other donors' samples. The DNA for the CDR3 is TGTGCCAGCAGTTTAGTCGGTGGAAACACCATATATTTT. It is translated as CASSLVGGNTIYF.